The present T cell receptor (beta chain) was sequenced within a study of blood T cells in healthy people across ages (dated by TCRdb to about 2015). Study-wide context: In model experiments, template switching captured about one uniquely barcoded TCR beta cDNA molecule for every two T cells. Using the same blood draw, the study looked at two additional independent replicas of 1 million unique cDNA reads for two donors, one aged 18 to 30 and the other aged 80 or older. Donors of different ages were randomly distributed across sequencing lanes to avoid experimental bias. To track age-related changes in TCR beta repertoire diversity, the study relied on deep sequencing normalized with unique cDNA molecular identifiers. Four age groups were formed from the donors: young (average about 16 years), middle-aged (around 37), aged (about 68) and long-lived (around 82).

Looking up the germline V gene yields CDR1 MNHEY and CDR2 SVGAGI. The CDR3 starts with the cysteine, ends with the phenylalanine, and has 15 residues. This entry keeps only the CDR3 DNA: 45 bases, framed from base 1. Trimming removed 6 bases from V and 6 bases from J, leaving 18 bases between the germline ends. The donors were roughly 39 Caucasian individuals from Russia, aged roughly 6 to 100 years, who were systemically healthy. Each donor gave 9 to 10 milliliters of peripheral blood, collected into EDTA-treated Vacutainer tubes. Ficoll-Paque density-gradient centrifugation was used to isolate PBMCs, with at least 7 million per sample. Trizol reagent was used to extract total RNA from PBMCs, with at least 6 micrograms per sample. For every donor, flow cytometry on a PBMC aliquot measured the percentage of naive CD45RAhigh/CD27high T cells. Paper-wide results and their limitations: A strong correlation was found between observed TCR beta diversity and the percentage of naive T cells measured by flow cytometry. Observed TCR beta diversity per million T cells fell roughly linearly with age, and a significant reduction was already apparent by age roughly 40. Bulk unsorted PBMC profiling prevented conclusive comparison of naive and antigen-experienced compartments. Total diversity estimates from one million sequenced T cells were considered lower bounds and underestimates. Compared with the aged group, more naive CD4+ T cells, fewer expanded clones and increased TCR diversity were shown by the long-lived group, suggesting age selection. Donor CMV infection status was unknown, potentially confounding age-related changes in expanded clonotypes.

The protocol used for the library was 5' RACE. For sequencing, an Illumina HiSeq 2500 was employed. A second PCR of roughly 7 to 11 cycles was performed with a sample-barcoded 5' primer and a J-beta primer mix. A unique molecular identifier was introduced onto each TCR beta cDNA molecule by a template-switch 5' adaptor carrying 12 random nucleotides. Each sample yielded at least 2.5 million CDR3-containing paired-end reads. First-strand cDNA was synthesized from all RNA with the Mint cDNA synthesis kit, primed by a TRBC-specific oligonucleotide. All cDNA was treated with uracil-DNA glycosylase and then went through a first 18-cycle PCR with the universal primers M1SS and BC2_uni_R. The paper's data handling went like this. Normalization of each sample was performed by random selection of 1 million high-quality reads, each carrying a distinct molecular identifier. Reads sharing molecular identifiers were discarded rather than binned into consensus sequences. MiTCR, run with a Q25 quality threshold and the strictest error-elimination algorithm, handled CDR3 identification, clonotype clustering and error correction. A nonparametric unseen species model using Euler transformation provided a lower-bound estimate of total TCR beta diversity. TCRdb trimmed public reads at Q25 via fastp, called clones via MiXCR and kept in-frame beta chains. Identical CDR3 protein sequences are pooled into one entry, listed with their most common genes and DNA. The V and J calls and clone size come from TCRdb's table, not from the authors' own analysis. The sample records over a million distinct CDR3 sequences, more than 40% of which are singletons. Approximately 20% of the sample is held by the ten biggest clonotypes.

Points on this clonotype: This clone's antigen is unknown. No base quality values were provided; no much bigger clone lies one nucleotide off.

This TCR was recovered from a woman aged 60-75 years in good health. Sequenced input: blood. Recombination linked TRBV6-5 to TRBJ2-1, and possibly TRBD1, on 6 matching bases. The CDR3 has the sequence CASSSPPGQSNEQFF. In nucleotides, the sequence is TGTGCCAGCAGCTCTCCTCCGGGACAAAGCAATGAGCAGTTCTTC.